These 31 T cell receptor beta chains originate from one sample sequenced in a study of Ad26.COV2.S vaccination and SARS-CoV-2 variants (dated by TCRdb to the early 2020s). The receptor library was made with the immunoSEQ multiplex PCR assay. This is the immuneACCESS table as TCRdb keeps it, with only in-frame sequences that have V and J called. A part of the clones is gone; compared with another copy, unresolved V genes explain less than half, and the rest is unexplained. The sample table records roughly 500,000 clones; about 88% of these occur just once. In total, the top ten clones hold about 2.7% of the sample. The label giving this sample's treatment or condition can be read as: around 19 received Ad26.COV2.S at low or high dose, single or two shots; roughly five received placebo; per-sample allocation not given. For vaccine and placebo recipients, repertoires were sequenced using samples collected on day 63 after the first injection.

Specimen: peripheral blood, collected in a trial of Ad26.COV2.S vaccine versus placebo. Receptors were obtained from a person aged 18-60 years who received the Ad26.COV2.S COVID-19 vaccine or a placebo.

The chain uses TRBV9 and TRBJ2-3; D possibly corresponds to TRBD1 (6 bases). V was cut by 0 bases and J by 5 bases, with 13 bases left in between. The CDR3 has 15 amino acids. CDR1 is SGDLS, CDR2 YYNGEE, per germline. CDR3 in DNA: TGTGCCAGCAGCGTAGGGATTTTGACAGGAGATACGCAGTATTTT. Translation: CASSVGILTGDTQYF. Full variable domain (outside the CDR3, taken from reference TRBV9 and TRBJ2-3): DSGVTQTPKHLITATGQRVTLRCSPRSGDLSVYWYQQSLDQGLQFLIQYYNGEERAKGNILERFSAQQFPDLHSELNLSSLELGDSALYFCASSVGILTGDTQYFGPGTRLTVL.

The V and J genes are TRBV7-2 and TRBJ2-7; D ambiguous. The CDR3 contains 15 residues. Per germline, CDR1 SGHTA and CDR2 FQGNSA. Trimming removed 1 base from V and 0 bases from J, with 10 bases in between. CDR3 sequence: CASSLGPLSSYEQYV. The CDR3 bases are TGTGCCAGCAGCTTAGGCCCCCTTAGCTCCTACGAGCAGTACGTC.

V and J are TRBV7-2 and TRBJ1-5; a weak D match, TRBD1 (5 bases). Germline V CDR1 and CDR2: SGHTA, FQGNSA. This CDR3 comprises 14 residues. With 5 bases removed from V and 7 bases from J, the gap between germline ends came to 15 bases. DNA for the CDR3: TGTGCCAGCAGCGTCCGGGGGAAGGGACAGCCCCAGCATTTT. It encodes CASSVRGKGQPQHF.

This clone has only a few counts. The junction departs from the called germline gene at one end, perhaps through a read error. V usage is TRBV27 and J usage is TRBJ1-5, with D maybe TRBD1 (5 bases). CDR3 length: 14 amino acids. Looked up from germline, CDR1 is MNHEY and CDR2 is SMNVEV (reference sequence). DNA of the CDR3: TGTGCCAGCAGCCCCAGGGCTAGCTATCAGCCCCAGCATTTT. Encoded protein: CASSPRASYQPQHF.

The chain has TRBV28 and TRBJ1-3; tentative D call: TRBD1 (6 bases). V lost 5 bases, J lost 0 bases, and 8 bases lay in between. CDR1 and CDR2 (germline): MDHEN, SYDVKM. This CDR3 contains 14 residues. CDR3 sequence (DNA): TGTGCCAGCAGTAACAGGGACTCTGGAAACACCATATATTTT. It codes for CASSNRDSGNTIYF. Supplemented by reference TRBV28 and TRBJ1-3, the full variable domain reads DVKVTQSSRYLVKRTGEKVFLECVQDMDHENMFWYRQDPGLGLRLIYFSYDVKMKEKGDIPEGYSVSREKKERFSLILESASTNQTSMYLCASSNRDSGNTIYFGEGSWLTVV.

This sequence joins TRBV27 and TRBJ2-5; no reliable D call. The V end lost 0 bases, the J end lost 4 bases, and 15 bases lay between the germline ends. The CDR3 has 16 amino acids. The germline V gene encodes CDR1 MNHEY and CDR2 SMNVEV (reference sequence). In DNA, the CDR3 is TGTGCCAGCAGTTTATCCCCTGTACCATTCCGAGAGACCCAGTACTTC. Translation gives CASSLSPVPFRETQYF.

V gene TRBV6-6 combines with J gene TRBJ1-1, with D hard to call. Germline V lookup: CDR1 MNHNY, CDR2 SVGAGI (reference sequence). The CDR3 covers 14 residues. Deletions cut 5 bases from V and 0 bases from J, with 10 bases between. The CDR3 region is CASSVLFLNTEAFF. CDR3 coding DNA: TGTGCCAGCAGTGTTTTATTTCTGAACACTGAAGCTTTCTTT.

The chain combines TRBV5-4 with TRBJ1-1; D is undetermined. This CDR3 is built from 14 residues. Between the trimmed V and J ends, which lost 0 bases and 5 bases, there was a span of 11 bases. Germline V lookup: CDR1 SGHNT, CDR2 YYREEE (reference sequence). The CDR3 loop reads CASSLGGRSTEAFF. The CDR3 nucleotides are TGTGCCAGCAGCTTGGGCGGCCGGAGTACTGAAGCTTTCTTT.

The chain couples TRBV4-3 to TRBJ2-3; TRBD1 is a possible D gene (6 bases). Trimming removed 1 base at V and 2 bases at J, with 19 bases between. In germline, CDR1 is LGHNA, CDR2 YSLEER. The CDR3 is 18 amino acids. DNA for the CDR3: TGCGCCAGCAGCCAAGTGAGTAGTGAGGACAGAGACACAGATACGCAGTATTTT. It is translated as CASSQVSSEDRDTDTQYF.

CDR3: CASSQGDSNTGELFF. CDR3 sequence (DNA): TGTGCCAGCAGCCAAGGGGACTCGAACACCGGGGAGCTGTTTTTT. This chain links TRBV3-1 (or the pseudogene TRBV3-2) with TRBJ2-2; a weak D match, TRBD2 (6 bases). This CDR3 comprises 15 residues. V lost 1 base and J lost 0, with 6 bases in between. The germline V gene has CDR1 LGHDT and CDR2 YNNKEL (reference sequence).

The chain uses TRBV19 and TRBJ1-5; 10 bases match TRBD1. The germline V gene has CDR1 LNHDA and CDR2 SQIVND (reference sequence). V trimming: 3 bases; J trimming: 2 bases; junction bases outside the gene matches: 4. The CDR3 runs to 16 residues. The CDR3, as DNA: TGTGCCAGTAGTATCAGGGACAGGGGAGGCAATCAGCCCCAGCATTTT. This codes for CASSIRDRGGNQPQHF.

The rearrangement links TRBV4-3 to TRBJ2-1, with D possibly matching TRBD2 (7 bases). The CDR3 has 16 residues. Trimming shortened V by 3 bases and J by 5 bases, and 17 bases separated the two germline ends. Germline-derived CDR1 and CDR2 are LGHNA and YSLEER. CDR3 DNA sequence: TGCGCCAGCAGCCAGGAGTGGGGGGGCAGTAACAATGAGCAGTTCTTC. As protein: CASSQEWGGSNNEQFF.

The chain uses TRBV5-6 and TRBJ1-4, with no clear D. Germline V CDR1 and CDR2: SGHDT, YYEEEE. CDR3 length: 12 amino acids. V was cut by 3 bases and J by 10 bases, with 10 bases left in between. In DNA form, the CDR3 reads TGTGCCAGCAGCTCGCCCTCAGGAAAACTGTTTTTT. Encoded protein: CASSSPSGKLFF.

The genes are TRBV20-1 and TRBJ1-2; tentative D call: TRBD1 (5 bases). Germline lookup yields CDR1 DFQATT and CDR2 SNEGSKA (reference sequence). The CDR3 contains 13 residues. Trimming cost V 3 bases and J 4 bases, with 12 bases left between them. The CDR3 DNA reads TGCAGTGCTAGTACCGCGGGGGGCTATGGCTACACCTTC. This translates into CSASTAGGYGYTF.

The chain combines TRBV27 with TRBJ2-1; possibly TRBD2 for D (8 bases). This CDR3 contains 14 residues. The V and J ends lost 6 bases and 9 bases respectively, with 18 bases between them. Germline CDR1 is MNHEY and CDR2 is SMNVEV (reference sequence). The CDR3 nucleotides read TGTGCCAGCAGCGCGGGGGGCCAGGGGGGTGAGCAGTTCTTC. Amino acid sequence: CASSAGGQGGEQFF.

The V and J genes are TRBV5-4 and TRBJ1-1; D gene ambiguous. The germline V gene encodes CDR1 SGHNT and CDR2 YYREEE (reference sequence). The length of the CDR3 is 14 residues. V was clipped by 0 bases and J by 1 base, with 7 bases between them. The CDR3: CASSLDSQNTEAFF. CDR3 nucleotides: TGTGCCAGCAGCTTGGACTCCCAGAACACTGAAGCTTTCTTT.

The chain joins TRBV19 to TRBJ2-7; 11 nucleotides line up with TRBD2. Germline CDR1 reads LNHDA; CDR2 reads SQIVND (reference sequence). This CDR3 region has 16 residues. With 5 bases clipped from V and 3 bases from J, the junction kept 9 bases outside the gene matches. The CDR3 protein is CASSSTQLAGVYEQYF. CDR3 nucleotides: TGTGCCAGTAGTTCAACCCAACTAGCGGGGGTCTACGAGCAGTACTTC. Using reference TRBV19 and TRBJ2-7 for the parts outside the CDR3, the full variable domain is DGGITQSPKYLFRKEGQNVTLSCEQNLNHDAMYWYRQDPGQGLRLIYYSQIVNDFQKGDIAEGYSVSREKKESFPLTVTSAQKNPTAFYLCASSSTQLAGVYEQYFGPGTRLTVT.

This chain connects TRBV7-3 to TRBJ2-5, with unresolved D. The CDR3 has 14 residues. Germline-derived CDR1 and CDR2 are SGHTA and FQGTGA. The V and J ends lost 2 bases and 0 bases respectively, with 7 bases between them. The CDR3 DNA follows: TGTGCCAGCAGCTTAGGTCCTAACCAAGAGACCCAGTACTTC. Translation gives CASSLGPNQETQYF. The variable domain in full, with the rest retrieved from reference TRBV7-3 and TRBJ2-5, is GAGVSQTPSNKVTEKGKYVELRCDPISGHTALYWYRQSLGQGPEFLIYFQGTGAADDSGLPNDRFFAVRPEGSVSTLKIQRTERGDSAVYLCASSLGPNQETQYFGPGTRLLVL.

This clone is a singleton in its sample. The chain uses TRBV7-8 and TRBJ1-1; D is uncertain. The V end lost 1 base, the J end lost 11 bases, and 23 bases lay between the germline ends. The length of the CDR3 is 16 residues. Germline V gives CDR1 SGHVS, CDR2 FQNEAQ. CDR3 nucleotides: TGTGCCAGCAGCTTAGACTTTACGCCTGAACACGGTGACGCTTTCTTT. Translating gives CASSLDFTPEHGDAFF. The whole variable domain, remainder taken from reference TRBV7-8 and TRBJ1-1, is GAGVSQSPRYKVAKRGQDVALRCDPISGHVSLFWYQQALGQGPEFLTYFQNEAQLDKSGLPSDRFFAERPEGSVSTLKIQRTQQEDSAVYLCASSLDFTPEHGDAFFGQGTRLTVV.

The CDR3 DNA is TGTGCCAGCAGTTTGGGGCAGTATACGAATCAGCCCCAGCATTTT. Translated, it gives CASSLGQYTNQPQHF. The rearrangement uses TRBV28 and TRBJ1-5; TRBD1 is a possible D gene (5 bases). The V gene lost 3 bases and the J gene lost 4 bases, with 13 bases spanning the gap. In germline, CDR1 is MDHEN, CDR2 SYDVKM. This CDR3 is built from 15 residues.

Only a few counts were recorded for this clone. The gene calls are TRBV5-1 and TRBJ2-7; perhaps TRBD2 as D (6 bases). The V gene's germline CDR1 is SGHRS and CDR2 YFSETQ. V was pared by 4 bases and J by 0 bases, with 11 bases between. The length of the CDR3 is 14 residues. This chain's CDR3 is CASSEATSSYEQYF. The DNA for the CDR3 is TGCGCCAGCAGCGAAGCGACTAGCTCCTACGAGCAGTACTTC.

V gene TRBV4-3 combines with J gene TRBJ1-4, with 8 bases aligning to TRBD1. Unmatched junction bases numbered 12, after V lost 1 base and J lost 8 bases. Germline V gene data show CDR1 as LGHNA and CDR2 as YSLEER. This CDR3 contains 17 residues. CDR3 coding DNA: TGCGCCAGCAGCCAAGGACTTTTCCAGGGGGCCGGCGAAAAACTGTTTTTT. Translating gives CASSQGLFQGAGEKLFF.

CDR3 nucleotide sequence: TGTGCCAGCAGTTTAATAAGCTATGGCTACACCTTC. It codes for CASSLISYGYTF. J is TRBJ1-2 and V is TRBV28; D remains unclear. This CDR3 is 12 amino acids long. The V and J ends lost 2 bases and 4 bases respectively, with 5 bases between them. Germline V CDR1 and CDR2: MDHEN, SYDVKM.

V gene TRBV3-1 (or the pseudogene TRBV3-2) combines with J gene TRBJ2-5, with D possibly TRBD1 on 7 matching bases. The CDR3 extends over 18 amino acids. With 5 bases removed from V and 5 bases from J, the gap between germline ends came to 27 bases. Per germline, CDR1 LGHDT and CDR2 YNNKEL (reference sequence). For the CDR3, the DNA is TGTGCCAGCAGCTCCACTAGTTCATCAGGGGGGCTCTATGAGACCCAGTACTTC. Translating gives CASSSTSSSGGLYETQYF.

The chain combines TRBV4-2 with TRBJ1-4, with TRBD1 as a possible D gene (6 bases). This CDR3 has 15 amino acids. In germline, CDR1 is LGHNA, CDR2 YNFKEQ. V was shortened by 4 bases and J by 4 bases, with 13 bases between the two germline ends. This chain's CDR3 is CASSREQGGNEKLFF. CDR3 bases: TGTGCCAGCAGCCGCGAGCAAGGGGGTAATGAAAAACTGTTTTTT.

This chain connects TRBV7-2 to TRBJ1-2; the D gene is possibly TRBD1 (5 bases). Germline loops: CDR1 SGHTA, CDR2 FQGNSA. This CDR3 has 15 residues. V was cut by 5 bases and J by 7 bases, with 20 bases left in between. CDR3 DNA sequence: TGTGCCAGCAGCCTCTACCCCCGGGACCGGGTTGGCTACACCTTC. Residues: CASSLYPRDRVGYTF.

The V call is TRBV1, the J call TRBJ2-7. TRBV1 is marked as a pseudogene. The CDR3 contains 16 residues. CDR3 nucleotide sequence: TGCACCAGCAGCCAAGATCTGGGGAGGGGGCGGTACGAGCAGTACGTC. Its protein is CTSSQDLGRGRYEQYV.

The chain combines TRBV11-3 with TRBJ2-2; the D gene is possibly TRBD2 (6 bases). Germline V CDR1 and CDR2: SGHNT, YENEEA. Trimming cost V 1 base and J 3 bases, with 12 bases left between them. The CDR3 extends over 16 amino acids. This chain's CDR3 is CASSLGGLAHTGELFF. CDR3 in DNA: TGTGCCAGCAGCTTAGGCGGGCTAGCGCACACCGGGGAGCTGTTTTTT.

CDR3 DNA sequence: TGCAGCGTTGGGAGCGACAAGCAGTTCTTC. Translating it yields CSVGSDKQFF. This rearrangement joins TRBV29-1 to TRBJ2-1; no clear D gene. V shed 4 bases and J shed 11 bases, with 9 bases lying between them. This CDR3 has 10 amino acids. Germline V lookup: CDR1 SQVTM, CDR2 ANQGSEA.

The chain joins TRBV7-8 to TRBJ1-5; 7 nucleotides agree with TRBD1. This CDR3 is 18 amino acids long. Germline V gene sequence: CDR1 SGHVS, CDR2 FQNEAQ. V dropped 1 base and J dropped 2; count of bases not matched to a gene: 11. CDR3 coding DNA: TGTGCCAGCAGCTTAGGGGGGGGAACAGGGGTAGGCAATCAGCCCCAGCATTTT. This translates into CASSLGGGTGVGNQPQHF.

DNA of the CDR3: TGTGCCAGCTCTCTACAGGGTTTGCATGAGCAGTTCTTC. Translation: CASSLQGLHEQFF. V usage is TRBV25-1 and J usage is TRBJ2-1; weak D call: TRBD1 (6 bases). Germline assignment: CDR1 MGHDK and CDR2 SYGVNS. V dropped 8 bases and J dropped 8 bases, with 16 bases sitting between them. This CDR3 has 13 residues.